A selection of T cell receptor beta chains follows, all from one sample in a study of T cells in Graves' hyperthyroidism and ophthalmopathy. In TCRdb, the multiplex PCR reads were re-called with MiXCR into one record per CDR3 protein. This table has under 400,000 distinct CDR3 sequences, 20% to 25% appearing once. The material sequenced was blood. The receptors originated from a woman aged 45-60 years with Graves' hyperthyroidism. Both conserved end residues are part of each CDR3. The D gene is left open where the match is weak. Clone size is shown for a subset of rows, as once, few, many or a class of expanded clone.

clone size	V gene	D gene	J gene	CDR3 DNA	CDR3 protein
many	TRBV6-1	TRBD1	TRBJ1-1	TGTGCCAGCGGACAGGGGGAAGACACTGAAGCTTTCTTT	CASGQGEDTEAFF
many	TRBV2	TRBD2	TRBJ2-1	TGTGCCAGCAGTCTTGCGAGCGGGAGCCCCTACAATGAGCAGTTCTTC	CASSLASGSPYNEQFF
.	TRBV19	.	TRBJ2-6	TGTGCCAGTAGTATTTTTTCCCCTGGGGCCAACGTCCTGACTTTC	CASSIFSPGANVLTF
many	TRBV7-9	TRBD1	TRBJ2-3	TGTGCCCTAGTACAGGGGGACACGCAGTATTTT	CALVQGDTQYF
many	TRBV2	.	TRBJ2-1	TGTGCCAGCAGTGTAGTAGACTCTGACTTCTTC	CASSVVDSDFF
.	TRBV28	TRBD1	TRBJ1-3	TGTGCCAGCAGTTTGTTGACAGGGGTCGGAAACACCATATATTTT	CASSLLTGVGNTIYF
.	TRBV11-2	TRBD1	TRBJ2-7	TGTGCCAGCAGCACTCCTCGGACAGGCCTCAGCTCCTACGAGCAGTACTTC	CASSTPRTGLSSYEQYF
.	TRBV13	TRBD2	TRBJ2-1	TGTGCCAGCAGCTCCCGGACTAGCGGGAGGGTTAGCTCCTACAATGAGCAGTTCTTC	CASSSRTSGRVSSYNEQFF
.	TRBV28	.	TRBJ1-4	TGTGCCAGCAGTCTTTTAGGAGGGGGTGGAATCACTAATGAAAAACTGTTTTTT	CASSLLGGGGITNEKLFF
once	TRBV2	.	TRBJ1-1	TGTGCCAGCAGCCCCCTAACCCCTGAAGCTTTCTTT	CASSPLTPEAFF
many	TRBV7-9	TRBD2	TRBJ2-2	TGTGCCAGCCAGACCGGAGCGGGAGTGAACACCGGGGAGCTGTTTTTT	CASQTGAGVNTGELFF
.	TRBV6-2/TRBV6-3	.	TRBJ1-5	TGTGCCAGCAGACCACAGGGAAACGGCAATCAGCCCCAGCATTTT	CASRPQGNGNQPQHF
many	TRBV12-3/TRBV12-4	.	TRBJ1-6	TGTGCCAGCAGTTTATCCGGGGGAAATTCACCCCTCCACTTT	CASSLSGGNSPLHF
once	TRBV6-1	.	TRBJ1-1	TGTGCCAACAGTCCTCTGGGGGGCCGCGCTGAAGCTTTCTTT	CANSPLGGRAEAFF
.	TRBV25-1	TRBD1	TRBJ2-3	TGTGCCAGCAGTTTGGGACAGGGGCAAACAGATACGCAGTATTTT	CASSLGQGQTDTQYF
many	TRBV9	.	TRBJ2-2	TGTGCCAGCAGCGTGCTAGCAGCAGAGGGAGAGCTGTTTTTT	CASSVLAAEGELFF
many	TRBV6-5	.	TRBJ1-4	TGTGCCAGCAGTTACCGAGGGAGAAGGGCAACTAATGAAAAACTGTTTTTT	CASSYRGRRATNEKLFF
many	TRBV30	.	TRBJ2-7	TGTGCCTGGAGTGTACTTGGTCTGCCGTACGAGCAGTACTTC	CAWSVLGLPYEQYF
many	TRBV7-3	.	TRBJ2-3	TGTGCCAGCAGCGACCGTACGACAGGACTGATCACAGATACGCAGTATTTT	CASSDRTTGLITDTQYF
few	TRBV11-2	TRBD1	TRBJ1-6	TGTGCCAGCAGCTTAGTTGGACAGGGGAATTCACCCCTCCACTTT	CASSLVGQGNSPLHF
.	TRBV7-9	TRBD1	TRBJ1-1	TGTGCCAGCAGCTTGGGGGACAGGGTGCGGGAGGACACTGAAGCTTTCTTT	CASSLGDRVREDTEAFF
.	TRBV6-5	TRBD2	TRBJ2-2	TGTGCCAGCAGTTGGACTAGTTCCACCGGGGAGCTGTTTTTT	CASSWTSSTGELFF
few	TRBV30	TRBD2	TRBJ2-3	TGTGCCTGGACCTTAGGTAGCGGGGGCGCGAATACGCAGTATTTT	CAWTLGSGGANTQYF